This entry is about one TCR beta chain. The clone's antigen remains unknown. No base qualities exist here, and no much larger clone lies one base off it. The data are from a study of T cells in Graves' hyperthyroidism and ophthalmopathy (dated by TCRdb to between 2017 and 2020). As for the study more broadly: To identify distinguishing TCR V-J signatures, a discovery cohort of around 98 patients was used, comprising 43 with Graves' ophthalmopathy and some 60 with stable Graves' hyperthyroidism. An independent validation cohort of around 19 hyperthyroidism patients and approximately 16 patients who later progressed to ophthalmopathy tested prospective prediction of ophthalmopathy. For training and testing, the 100 or so patients in the discovery cohort were randomly divided in a 7:3 ratio. In roughly six Graves' hyperthyroidism patients, the study also compared T-cell repertoires from thyroid tissue with T-cell repertoires from blood. Once sampling was done, hyperthyroidism patients were given methimazole at a starting dose of 30 mg daily, whereas ophthalmopathy patients were given high-dose intravenous methylprednisolone. The paper describes TCR Vbeta CDR3 sequencing of 135 peripheral blood samples, made up of about 41 ophthalmopathy patients, roughly 80 hyperthyroidism patients and 17 progressor patients. Study-wide conclusions, independent of this receptor: In cross-validation, a model built on a 13 V-J signature told ophthalmopathy apart from stable hyperthyroidism with over 85% sensitivity and around 81% specificity, and in testing the same model reached 80%/75%. Sample size was not statistically predetermined, and blinding of investigators to group allocation was not performed. Most expanded thyroid clonotypes (frequency above 0.001) were also found in blood, which suggests that blood repertoires may mirror thyroid immune responses. In validation, the model predicted progression to ophthalmopathy with approximately 70% sensitivity and roughly 72% specificity, a median of around six months before onset.

Any patient with an uncontrolled infection, another autoimmune disease, pregnancy or lactation was excluded. Clinical symptoms, serum thyroxine and TRAb, thyroid ultrasound, and orbital computed tomography formed the basis for the diagnoses. Trizol reagent was used to extract total RNA, and RNA quality was then checked on an Agilent 2100 Bioanalyzer. The TCR beta CDR3 regions were amplified from RNA transcripts. The TCR CDR3 was subjected to a first round of RT-PCR using the HTBI primer set and the Qiagen OneStep RT-PCR kit. Libraries were constructed in a second round of multiplex PCR, after which size selection and purification were performed. The libraries were sequenced on an Illumina HiSeq2000 using paired-end 100 bp reads. Per the authors' processing: SOAPnuke was used to process the raw data, with reads discarded if the reads contained adapters or uncalled bases, had a mean Phred below 15, or lacked an exact constant-primer or identifier match. High-quality paired reads were merged with COPE v1.2.5, and unique nucleotide sequences were defined as clonotypes. MiTCR v1.1 was used to align clonotypes to the IMGT TRBV, TRBD and TRBJ reference segments. The analysis was restricted to V-J combinations with a frequency above 0.0001, which together covered 99% to 99.2% of the repertoires. A TCS score was defined as the ratio between F50 (clonal expansion) and ExV (chaos), using BLOSUM62-based TCRdist between CDR3 peptides within each V-J. Welch's t-statistics and random forest reduced some 510 V-J features to 10 to 15, which were used in a naive Bayes classifier (R e1071). Thyroid-blood repertoire similarity was quantified with the Morisita-Horn index. TCRdb reworked the public reads: Q25 trimming with fastp, MiXCR clone assembly, productive beta chains retained. A single entry per CDR3 protein holds the most common genes and DNA from its merged rows. TCRdb, rather than the study authors, made the V and J calls. The sample profile shows roughly 500,000 distinct CDR3 sequences; 46% of them were found once. Of the sample, around 20% falls within the top ten clones.

The CDR3 holds 14 amino acids from the cysteine to the phenylalanine. Kept here is only the CDR3 DNA, which spans 42 bases and is read in frame from base 1. Germline trimming: 9 bases from V, 7 bases from J; junction bases outside gene matches: 11. Reading the germline V gene gives CDR1 SNHLY and CDR2 FYNNEI. The sequence derives from an adult woman with Graves' disease, either hyperthyroidism or ophthalmopathy (not recorded which). Sequenced input: peripheral blood or thyroid tissue (not recorded which). The chain links TRBV2 with TRBJ2-1; 8 bases in the middle match TRBD2. CDR3 region: CASHFSGMQNEQFF. The DNA sequence is given as TGTGCCAGTCATTTTAGCGGGATGCAAAATGAGCAGTTCTTC.